These 9 T cell receptor beta chains were all obtained from the same sample, sequenced in a study of blood T cell repertoires in COVID-19 (dated by TCRdb to the early 2020s). The library was generated by the immunoSEQ multiplex PCR assay. The table was pulled from immuneACCESS by TCRdb, which kept in-frame rearrangements only. Such tables lose some clones; where checked, under half of the loss comes from unresolved V genes, and the rest has no known cause. The table for this sample lists tens of thousands of clones; approximately 81% of them were counted only once. The ten top clones hold about 32% of the sample. The sample taken for sequencing was peripheral blood. All receptors come from a human donor in a cohort sampled during active COVID-19.

The rearrangement links TRBV27 to TRBJ2-6, with 7 bases fitting TRBD1. Germline values: CDR1 MNHEY, CDR2 SMNVEV (reference sequence). The CDR3 consists of 17 residues. Trimming took 6 bases from V and 2 from J; bases not matched to a gene: 10. The DNA for the CDR3 is TGTGCCAGCAGGTTAGGGGGCGCCGATCCTGGGGCCAACGTCCTGACTTTC. Its protein product is CASRLGGADPGANVLTF.

DNA of the CDR3: TGTGCCAGCAGACCTCCGGGACAGGGGTTCGCAAGTAATTCACCCCTCCACTTT. Translated: CASRPPGQGFASNSPLHF. V and J are TRBV28 and TRBJ1-6, with 10 bases matching TRBD1. The CDR3 covers 18 residues. Trimming cost V 6 bases and J 6 bases; bases outside gene matches: 14. Germline V gene lookup returns CDR1 MDHEN and CDR2 SYDVKM.

The CDR3: CASSRSGASTDTQYF. In DNA form, the CDR3 reads TGTGCCAGCAGCCGTAGCGGGGCCAGCACAGATACGCAGTATTTT. The chain is built from TRBV7-2 and TRBJ2-3; 8 bases align to TRBD2. The junction had 4 bases not matched to a gene; V was cut back by 5 bases and J by 0 bases. The CDR3 runs 15 residues. Germline-derived CDR1 and CDR2 are SGHTA and FQGNSA.

This clone occurred a few times. The chain links TRBV7-9 to TRBJ2-2; D remains unclear. The CDR3 has 11 amino acids. V was trimmed by 5 bases and J by 10 bases, leaving 8 bases between them. Looked up from germline, CDR1 is SEHNR and CDR2 is FQNEAQ (reference sequence). Here the CDR3 DNA reads TGTGCCAGCAGCAATACTCTGGAGCTGTTTTTT. Amino acid sequence: CASSNTLELFF.

This chain uses TRBV10-3 with TRBJ1-5, with a possible D match to TRBD1 (6 bases). This CDR3 has 15 amino acids. The germline gives CDR1 ENHRY, CDR2 SYGVKD. The V gene lost 0 bases and the J gene lost 4 bases, with 10 bases spanning the gap. This CDR3 reads CAISESNRANQPQHF. The CDR3 bases are TGTGCCATCAGTGAGTCAAACAGGGCGAATCAGCCCCAGCATTTT.

The rearrangement links TRBV7-8 to TRBJ1-3, with a tentative D call TRBD1 (6 bases). V dropped 5 bases and J dropped 0 bases, with 14 bases sitting between them. CDR1 and CDR2 from the germline V gene are SGHVS and FQNEAQ. The CDR3 extends over 16 amino acids. The CDR3: CASSAQGIASGNTIYF. The CDR3 coding sequence is TGTGCCAGCAGCGCGCAGGGGATAGCCTCTGGAAACACCATATATTTT.

The chain couples TRBV12-3 or TRBV12-4 to TRBJ2-7, with D maybe TRBD1 (5 bases). V was pared by 8 bases and J by 2 bases, with 13 bases between. The CDR3 runs to 13 residues. For the CDR3, the DNA is TGTGCCAGCGGGTTGACAGTCACCTACGAGCAGTACTTC. Its protein is CASGLTVTYEQYF.

V usage is TRBV30 and J usage is TRBJ1-1; D gene unclear. Trimming took 4 bases from V and 0 from J, leaving 3 bases between them. Germline CDR1 is GTSNPN and CDR2 is SVGIG (reference sequence). The CDR3 contains 11 residues. The CDR3 protein is CAWTVNTEAFF. DNA of the CDR3: TGTGCCTGGACGGTGAACACTGAAGCTTTCTTT.

This chain joins TRBV7-9 and TRBJ2-1; perhaps TRBD1 as D (5 bases). The ends were cut back, 1 base at V and 0 bases at J, with 7 bases in the middle. The CDR3 totals 15 residues. The germline CDR1 and CDR2 sequences are SEHNR and FQNEAQ (reference sequence). In nucleotides, the CDR3 is TGTGCCAGCAGCTTAGGCGACAGCTCCTACAATGAGCAGTTCTTC. Translated: CASSLGDSSYNEQFF. The whole variable domain, remainder taken from reference TRBV7-9 and TRBJ2-1, is DTGVSQNPRHKITKRGQNVTFRCDPISEHNRLYWYRQTLGQGPEFLTYFQNEAQLEKSRLLSDRFSAERPKGSFSTLEIQRTEQGDSAMYLCASSLGDSSYNEQFFGPGTRLTVL.